The 19 T cell receptor beta chains given below trace back to one sample, sequenced in a study of CD8+ T cells in alopecia areata. Extraction and reverse transcription of RNA yielded cDNA as the sequencing template. Sequencing used immunoSEQ multiplex PCR; TCRdb keeps in-frame clones, though not all of them. The repertoire holds more than 200,000 clones, with around 65% as singletons. This sample's treatment: oral pan-JAK inhibitor, 5-10 mg twice daily. The sequenced sample was CD4+ T cells sorted from blood, obtained at week 4, from a patient treated with tofacitinib. The receptors were sampled from a human donor with alopecia areata.

The chain employs TRBV30 and TRBJ1-4, with D hard to call. Germline V CDR1 and CDR2: GTSNPN, SVGIG (reference sequence). The CDR3 consists of 14 residues. Trimming shortened V by 0 bases and J by 4 bases, and 9 bases separated the two germline ends. CDR3 nucleotide sequence: TGTGCCTGGAGTGTACGGGAGCTTAATGAAAAACTGTTTTTT. Protein sequence: CAWSVRELNEKLFF. The whole variable domain, remainder taken from reference TRBV30 and TRBJ1-4, is SQTIHQWPATLVQPVGSPLSLECTVEGTSNPNLYWYRQAAGRGLQLLFYSVGIGQISSEVPQNLSASRPQDRQFILSSKKLLLSDSGFYLCAWSVRELNEKLFFGSGTQLSVL.

V is TRBV25-1 and J is TRBJ1-2; maybe TRBD1 (5 bases). Between the trimmed V and J ends, which lost 1 base and 8 bases, there was a span of 11 bases. Germline CDR1 is MGHDK and CDR2 is SYGVNS. This CDR3 has 13 residues. CDR3 sequence reads: CASSESGLRGYTF. Written as DNA, the CDR3 is TGTGCCAGCAGTGAATCAGGGTTACGGGGCTACACCTTC.

The chain joins TRBV2 to TRBJ2-7; no clear D. This CDR3 is 12 amino acids long. Trimming removed 6 bases at V and 0 bases at J, with 6 bases between. Germline-derived CDR1 and CDR2 are SNHLY and FYNNEI. CDR3 nucleotides: TGTGCCAGCAGGGGTAGCTCCTACGAGCAGTACTTC. This codes for CASRGSSYEQYF. The entire variable domain, with the rest obtained from reference TRBV2 and TRBJ2-7, is as follows: EPEVTQTPSHQVTQMGQEVILRCVPISNHLYFYWYRQILGQKVEFLVSFYNNEISEKSEIFDDQFSVERPDGSNFTLKIRSTKLEDSAMYFCASRGSSYEQYFGPGTRLTVT.

This chain links TRBV20-1 with TRBJ2-1; TRBD2 is a possible D gene (5 bases). The CDR3 runs 10 residues. In germline, CDR1 is DFQATT, CDR2 SNEGSKA (reference sequence). The CDR3 nucleotides read TGCAGCCCACTAGGCAATGAGCAGTTCTTC. It encodes CSPLGNEQFF.

The chain's CDR3 is CASSRDISYEQYF. The CDR3 bases are TGTGCCAGCAGTCGTGACATCTCCTACGAGCAGTACTTC. This sequence joins TRBV6-5 and TRBJ2-7; D call uncertain. Trimming took off 5 bases at V and 0 bases at J, with 8 bases between the two ends. The germline V gene has CDR1 MNHEY and CDR2 SVGAGI. The CDR3 runs 13 residues.

Here the CDR3 reads CASSRPTGYGYTF. Here the CDR3 DNA reads TGTGCCAGCAGTCGCCCGACAGGGTATGGCTACACCTTC. The gene calls are TRBV6-5 and TRBJ1-2, with TRBD1 matching 7 bases. The germline CDR1 and CDR2 sequences are MNHEY and SVGAGI. Trimming took 5 bases from V and 5 from J; bases not matched to a gene: 5. This CDR3 spans 13 amino acids.

The chain joins TRBV6-1 to TRBJ2-5; TRBD1 matches 9 bases. J was trimmed by 4 bases and V by 10 bases; bases with no gene match: 7. The germline gives CDR1 MNHNS, CDR2 SASEGT. The CDR3 runs to 13 residues. The CDR3, as DNA: TGTGCCACACTGGGACAGGGAATAGAGACCCAGTACTTC. Translated: CATLGQGIETQYF.

Only a few counts were recorded for this clone. The chain recombines TRBV5-1 with TRBJ2-1, with D maybe TRBD1 (5 bases). Trimming removed 5 bases at V and 5 bases at J, with 14 bases between. This CDR3 comprises 14 residues. Germline V gene sequence: CDR1 SGHRS, CDR2 YFSETQ. The CDR3 loop is CASSYSGHDNEQFF. The CDR3 coding sequence is TGCGCCAGCAGTTATTCAGGACACGACAATGAGCAGTTCTTC.

This clone was seen only once. CDR3 in amino acids: CASSLFGTNQPQHF. DNA for the CDR3: TGTGCCAGCAGTTTGTTTGGGACCAATCAGCCCCAGCATTTT. The chain combines TRBV27 with TRBJ1-5; a weak D match, TRBD1 (5 bases). The CDR3 is 14 residues long. From germline, CDR1 is MNHEY and CDR2 SMNVEV (reference sequence). Trimming left V 3 bases short and J 3 bases short, with 9 bases between.

The CDR3 protein is CASSPQTGRTDTQYF. Written as DNA, the CDR3 is TGTGCCAGCTCACCCCAGACAGGGCGAACAGATACGCAGTATTTT. This rearrangement joins TRBV18 to TRBJ2-3; 7 nucleotides agree with TRBD1. This CDR3 is 15 amino acids long. CDR1 and CDR2 (germline): KGHSH, LQKENI. V shed 3 bases and J 3 bases; nucleotides not matched to a gene: 6.

This clone has a handful of counts. The V gene is TRBV12-5, the J gene TRBJ2-3; D unresolved. V was pared by 2 bases and J by 6 bases, with 9 bases between. Germline V gene lookup returns CDR1 LGHNT and CDR2 FRNRAP. The CDR3 covers 13 residues. CDR3 nucleotides: TGTGCTAGTGGTTTGAACGTACAGGATACGCAGTATTTT. Translating it yields CASGLNVQDTQYF. The full variable domain, its missing parts supplied by reference TRBV12-5 and TRBJ2-3, is DARVTQTPRHKVTEMGQEVTMRCQPILGHNTVFWYRQTMMQGLELLAYFRNRAPLDDSGMPKDRFSAEMPDATLATLKIQPSEPRDSAVYFCASGLNVQDTQYFGPGTRLTVL.

This sequence joins TRBV5-4 and TRBJ2-5; D is uncertain. Trimming removed 2 bases at V and 3 bases at J, with 8 bases between. The length of the CDR3 is 13 residues. The germline V gene has CDR1 SGHNT and CDR2 YYREEE (reference sequence). As DNA, the CDR3 is TGTGCCAGCAGCTTCGGCCTGGAAGAGACCCAGTACTTC. It is translated as CASSFGLEETQYF.

The V call is TRBV15, the J call TRBJ1-1; D is undetermined. CDR3 length: 14 residues. Germline V CDR1 and CDR2: LNHNV, YYDKDF (reference sequence). Trimming shortened V by 7 bases and J by 1 base, and 13 bases separated the two germline ends. The CDR3 sequence: CATNMDRRNTEAFF. CDR3 nucleotide sequence: TGTGCCACCAATATGGATCGAAGGAACACTGAAGCTTTCTTT.

V gene TRBV9 combines with J gene TRBJ1-2; D unresolved. The CDR3 is 12 amino acids. V was pared by 0 bases and J by 4 bases, with 4 bases between. Germline CDR1 SGDLS, CDR2 YYNGEE. This chain's CDR3 is CASSVDSYGYTF. The CDR3 DNA reads TGTGCCAGCAGCGTAGACAGCTATGGCTACACCTTC.

The rearrangement links TRBV9 to TRBJ1-2, with D perhaps matching TRBD1 (5 bases). V lost 3 bases and J 6 bases, leaving 15 bases between the germline ends. This CDR3 region has 14 residues. CDR1 and CDR2 (germline): SGDLS, YYNGEE. The CDR3 sequence: CASSATRVTHGYTF. Written as DNA, the CDR3 is TGTGCCAGCAGCGCCACCAGGGTTACCCATGGCTACACCTTC.

The chain couples TRBV19 to TRBJ2-3; the D gene is possibly TRBD1 (6 bases). Trimming took 3 bases from V and 3 from J, leaving 22 bases between them. CDR1 is LNHDA, CDR2 SQIVND, per germline (reference sequence). This CDR3 comprises 18 residues. CDR3 region: CASSIGISLGAATDTQYF. CDR3 DNA sequence: TGTGCCAGTAGTATTGGTATTTCGTTGGGGGCTGCGACAGATACGCAGTATTTT.

V usage is TRBV7-2 and J usage is TRBJ1-4; D perhaps matches TRBD1 (5 bases). The V gene lost 4 bases and the J gene lost 4 bases, with 10 bases spanning the gap. This CDR3 has 14 amino acids. The germline V gene has CDR1 SGHTA and CDR2 FQGNSA. The CDR3 DNA reads as TGTGCCAGCAGCTCAATGCAGGGTAATGAAAAACTGTTTTTT. Its protein is CASSSMQGNEKLFF.

Points on this clone: Other nucleotide sequences in the sample specify the same CDR3. The V gene is TRBV7-2, the J gene TRBJ2-7; no clear D gene. Germline assignment: CDR1 SGHTA and CDR2 FQGNSA. With 2 bases removed from V and 4 bases from J, the gap between germline ends came to 9 bases. The CDR3 spans 13 residues. CDR3 region: CASSLSGGYEQYF. The CDR3, as DNA: TGTGCCAGCAGCTTATCGGGCGGATACGAGCAGTACTTC.

This chain uses TRBV29-1 with TRBJ1-6; D is unresolved. The V and J ends lost 4 bases and 9 bases respectively, with 13 bases between them. The length of the CDR3 is 13 residues. CDR1 is SQVTM, CDR2 ANQGSEA, per germline. The CDR3 DNA is TGCAGCGTTGTCGTGGTAGAGGGTTCACCCCTCCACTTT. The encoded protein is CSVVVVEGSPLHF.